This T cell receptor beta chain was obtained from a study of blood T cells in healthy people across ages. Unmatched junction bases numbered 6, after V lost 4 bases and J lost 2 bases. Germline V CDR1 and CDR2: SGHRS, YFSETQ. The CDR3 loop spans 15 amino acids. Combining a sample-barcoded 5' primer with a J-beta primer mix, a second PCR ran for about 7 to 11 cycles. In TCRdb, the 5' RACE reads were re-called with MiXCR into one record per CDR3 protein. The data show 600,000 to 850,000 distinct CDR3 sequences, with 20% to 30% seen just once and more than 7.5% held by the top ten. This clonotype was counted between two and nine times. This sample also belongs to another study, concerning T cells of mothers and their children.

Sequenced input: blood. This chain uses TRBV5-1 with TRBJ2-5; 9 bases are a match to TRBD1. This TCR was recovered from a boy between 10 and 17 years old in good health. For the CDR3, the DNA is TGCGCCAGCAGCACCCTGGGGACAGGGCAAGAGACCCAGTACTTC. This sequence encodes CASSTLGTGQETQYF.